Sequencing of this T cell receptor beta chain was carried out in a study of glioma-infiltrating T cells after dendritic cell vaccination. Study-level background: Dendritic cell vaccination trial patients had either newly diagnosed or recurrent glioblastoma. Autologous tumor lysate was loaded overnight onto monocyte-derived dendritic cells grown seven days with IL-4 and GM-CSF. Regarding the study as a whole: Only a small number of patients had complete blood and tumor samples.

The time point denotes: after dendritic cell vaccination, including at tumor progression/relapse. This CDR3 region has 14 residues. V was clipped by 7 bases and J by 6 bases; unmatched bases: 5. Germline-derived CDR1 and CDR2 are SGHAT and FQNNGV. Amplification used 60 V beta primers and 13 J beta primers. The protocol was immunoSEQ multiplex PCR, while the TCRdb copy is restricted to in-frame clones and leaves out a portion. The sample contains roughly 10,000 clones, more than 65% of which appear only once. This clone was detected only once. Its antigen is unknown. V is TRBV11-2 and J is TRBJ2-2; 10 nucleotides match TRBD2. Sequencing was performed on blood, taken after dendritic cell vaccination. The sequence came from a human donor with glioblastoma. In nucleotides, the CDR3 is TGTGCCAGCATCGGGACTAGCGAGTCCGGGGAGCTGTTTTTT. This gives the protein CASIGTSESGELFF. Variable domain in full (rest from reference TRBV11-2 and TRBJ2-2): EAGVAQSPRYKIIEKRQSVAFWCNPISGHATLYWYQQILGQGPKLLIQFQNNGVVDDSQLPKDRFSAERLKGVDSTLKIQPAKLEDSAVYLCASIGTSESGELFFGEGSRLTVL.